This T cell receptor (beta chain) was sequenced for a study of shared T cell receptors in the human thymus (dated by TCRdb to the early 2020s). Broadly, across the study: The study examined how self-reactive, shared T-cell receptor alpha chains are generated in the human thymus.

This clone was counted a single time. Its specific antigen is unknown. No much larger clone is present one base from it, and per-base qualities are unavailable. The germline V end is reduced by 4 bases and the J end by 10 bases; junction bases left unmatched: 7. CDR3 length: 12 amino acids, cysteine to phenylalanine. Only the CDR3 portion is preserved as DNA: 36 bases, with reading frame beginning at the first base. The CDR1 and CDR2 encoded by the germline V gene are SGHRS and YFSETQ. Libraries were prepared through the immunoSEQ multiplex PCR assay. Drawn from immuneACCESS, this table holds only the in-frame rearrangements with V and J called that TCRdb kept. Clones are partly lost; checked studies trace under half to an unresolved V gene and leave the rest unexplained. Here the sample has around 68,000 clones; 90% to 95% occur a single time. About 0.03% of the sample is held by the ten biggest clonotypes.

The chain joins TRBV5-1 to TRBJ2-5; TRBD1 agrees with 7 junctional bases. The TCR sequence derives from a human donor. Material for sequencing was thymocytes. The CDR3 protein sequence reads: CASSNVTGVQYF. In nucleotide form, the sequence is TGCGCCAGCAGCAACGTTACAGGGGTCCAGTACTTC.